This TCR beta chain was observed in a study of blood T cell repertoires in COVID-19. Across the whole study: Donors in the United States, Italy and Spain gave samples during acute or convalescent COVID-19.

In germline, CDR1 is MNHEY, CDR2 SVGEGT. The CDR3 extends over 15 amino acids. J was trimmed by 3 bases and V by 6 bases; bases with no gene match: 7. Sequencing was performed with immunoSEQ multiplex PCR; in TCRdb, only in-frame clones are kept and a portion is missing. In the table there are 150,000 to 200,000 clones, approximately 84% of which are singletons. This chain connects TRBV6-2 or TRBV6-3 to TRBJ2-7, with TRBD2 matching over 11 bases. Material for sequencing was peripheral blood. This TCR derives from a woman aged 45-59 years with COVID-19, enrolled during active disease. The CDR3 DNA is TGTGCCAGCAGCCGCAGACTAGCGGGGCTCTACGAGCAGTACTTC. Translated: CASSRRLAGLYEQYF.